The 27 T cell receptor beta chains presented below share a single source sample, sequenced in a study of cytomegalovirus exposure and HLA in healthy donors. The PCR ran on 60 Vbeta and 13 Jbeta primers. Assay: immunoSEQ multiplex PCR; the TCRdb copy retains only in-frame clones and omits some. The sample yields around 100,000 clones, roughly 69% seen once. The sequenced sample was PBMCs. The receptors derive from a woman younger than 45 in good health and CMV-seronegative.

CDR3: CASSIGGGVGQGSNQPQHF. As DNA, the CDR3 is TGTGCCAGTAGTATTGGTGGGGGCGTGGGGCAGGGAAGCAATCAGCCCCAGCATTTT. The chain joins TRBV19 to TRBJ1-5; tentatively, D is TRBD1 (6 bases). Germline V gene lookup returns CDR1 LNHDA and CDR2 SQIVND (reference sequence). V was clipped by 3 bases and J by 1 base, with 22 bases between them. The CDR3 length is 19 residues.

The chain links TRBV13 to TRBJ1-2; D not certain. Germline V gene lookup returns CDR1 PRHDT and CDR2 FYEKMQ (reference sequence). V lost 0 bases, J lost 3 bases, and 8 bases lay in between. This CDR3 comprises 14 residues. The CDR3 coding sequence is TGTGCCAGCAGCTTAGGCACGGGTGACTATGGCTACACCTTC. Translation: CASSLGTGDYGYTF. Filled out from reference TRBV13 and TRBJ1-2, the complete variable domain reads AAGVIQSPRHLIKEKRETATLKCYPIPRHDTVYWYQQGPGQDPQFLISFYEKMQSDKGSIPDRFSAQQFSDYHSELNMSSLELGDSALYFCASSLGTGDYGYTFGSGTRLTVV.

The chain combines TRBV5-1 with TRBJ1-5, with D maybe TRBD1 (6 bases). Deletions cut 1 base from V and 4 bases from J, with 15 bases between. CDR3 length equals 16 residues. Per the germline V gene, CDR1 is SGHRS and CDR2 is YFSETQ. Here the CDR3 DNA reads TGCGCCAGCAGCTTGTATCCCAGGGGAGTTAATCAGCCCCAGCATTTT. Protein: CASSLYPRGVNQPQHF.

This clone occurred a few times. CDR3 residues: CASSPTSGRHNEQFF. DNA of the CDR3: TGTGCCAGCAGTCCAACGAGCGGGAGGCACAATGAGCAGTTCTTC. This chain links TRBV9 with TRBJ2-1; 9 nucleotides agree with TRBD2. CDR1 and CDR2 (germline): SGDLS, YYNGEE. V dropped 5 bases and J dropped 5; count of bases not matched to a gene: 8. This CDR3 is built from 15 residues.

The chain uses TRBV5-1 and TRBJ2-7; the match to TRBD2 covers 7 bases. CDR1 is SGHRS and CDR2 is YFSETQ in the germline V gene. The CDR3 loop spans 15 amino acids. The ends lost 1 base at V and 4 bases at J; junction bases unmatched: 8. The CDR3 is CASSLNGGRLYEQYF. In DNA form, the CDR3 reads TGCGCCAGCAGCTTGAATGGCGGGAGACTTTACGAGCAGTACTTC.

J is TRBJ2-1 and V is TRBV29-1, with 8 bases identical to TRBD2. Trimming took 7 bases from V and 9 from J; bases not matched to a gene: 11. CDR1 SQVTM and CDR2 ANQGSEA come from the germline V gene. The CDR3 extends over 13 amino acids. As DNA, the CDR3 is TGCAGCGGAGGGCGGGAGGCGGGGGGTGAGCAGTTCTTC. Protein product: CSGGREAGGEQFF.

This chain links TRBV6-6 with TRBJ1-4; D is ambiguous. The V end lost 6 bases, the J end lost 4 bases, and 12 bases lay between the germline ends. The CDR3 spans 14 residues. Germline CDR1 MNHNY, CDR2 SVGAGI (reference sequence). CDR3 nucleotide sequence: TGTGCCAGCAGGCTAGACTTGTATAATGAAAAACTGTTTTTT. Translation gives CASRLDLYNEKLFF.

The chain employs TRBV5-4 and TRBJ1-1; D unclear. Trimming left V 2 bases short and J 8 bases short, with 19 bases between. CDR1 and CDR2 from the germline V gene are SGHNT and YYREEE (reference sequence). The CDR3 totals 15 residues. The CDR3 coding sequence is TGTGCCAGCAGCTTCGGGGTACTCAGCCCCAAGGAAGCTTTCTTT. This gives the protein CASSFGVLSPKEAFF.

The chain carries TRBV6-5 and TRBJ2-1, with TRBD1 matching over 11 bases. V was clipped by 6 bases and J by 10 bases; unmatched bases: 11. This CDR3 comprises 15 residues. The V gene's germline CDR1 is MNHEY and CDR2 SVGAGI. CDR3 DNA sequence: TGTGCCAGCAGAGACCCGGGACAGGGGGATCGGGAGCAGTTCTTC. Its translation: CASRDPGQGDREQFF.

This clone was recorded a few times. This chain joins TRBV27 and TRBJ2-7; perhaps TRBD2 as D (6 bases). CDR3 size: 14 residues. The germline V gene has CDR1 MNHEY and CDR2 SMNVEV (reference sequence). With 5 bases removed from V and 2 bases from J, the gap between germline ends came to 13 bases. CDR3 nucleotides: TGTGCCAGCAGTACCCGACTAGGCCCCTACGAGCAGTACTTC. It translates to CASSTRLGPYEQYF.

In this sample, this clone turned up a few times. Other DNA sequences from this sample encode an identical CDR3 as well. CDR3 loop: CASSGRGGRYEQYF. CDR3 coding DNA: TGTGCCAGCAGCGGAAGGGGGGGACGCTACGAGCAGTACTTC. The chain carries TRBV6-1 and TRBJ2-7; D is perhaps TRBD2 (7 bases). Trimming left V 6 bases short and J 3 bases short, with 15 bases between. CDR3 length: 14 residues. The germline CDR1 and CDR2 sequences are MNHNS and SASEGT.

The chain combines TRBV6-1 with TRBJ1-3, with D maybe TRBD1 (5 bases). Germline V gene sequence: CDR1 MNHNS, CDR2 SASEGT. V was shortened by 3 bases and J by 2 bases, with 8 bases between the two germline ends. CDR3 length: 14 amino acids. CDR3 nucleotide sequence: TGTGCCAGCAGTGACGGAGGGGCTGGAAACACCATATATTTT. The encoded protein is CASSDGGAGNTIYF.

J is TRBJ1-1 and V is TRBV28; 7 nucleotides line up with TRBD1. CDR1 and CDR2 from the germline V gene are MDHEN and SYDVKM. The ends lost 7 bases at V and 0 bases at J; junction bases unmatched: 11. The CDR3 contains 16 residues. CDR3 residues: CASTLRNTGVNTEAFF. The DNA of the CDR3 is TGTGCCAGCACCTTAAGGAACACAGGGGTGAACACTGAAGCTTTCTTT.

This clone was found once. The chain has TRBV9 and TRBJ1-2; TRBD1 agrees at 9 bases. CDR3 length: 15 amino acids. V lost 3 bases to trimming and J lost 0 bases; unmatched junction nucleotides: 3. CDR1 SGDLS and CDR2 YYNGEE come from the germline V gene. CDR3 nucleotide sequence: TGTGCCAGCAGCGAGGGACAGGGTCCTAACTATGGCTACACCTTC. It encodes CASSEGQGPNYGYTF. The variable domain in full, with the rest retrieved from reference TRBV9 and TRBJ1-2, is DSGVTQTPKHLITATGQRVTLRCSPRSGDLSVYWYQQSLDQGLQFLIQYYNGEERAKGNILERFSAQQFPDLHSELNLSSLELGDSALYFCASSEGQGPNYGYTFGSGTRLTVV.

The CDR3 spells CASSVSGETQYF. As DNA, the CDR3 is TGTGCCAGCAGCGTGTCCGGAGAGACCCAGTACTTC. The rearrangement joins TRBV9 to TRBJ2-5; the D is unclear. The CDR3 consists of 12 residues. Germline V gives CDR1 SGDLS, CDR2 YYNGEE. V lost 2 bases and J lost 4, with 6 bases in between.

This clone showed up just a few times. The CDR3: CASSRRTGRLIQETQYF. CDR3 DNA sequence: TGTGCCAGCAGCCGACGGACAGGGAGACTAATCCAAGAGACCCAGTACTTC. This chain joins TRBV7-2 and TRBJ2-5, with 8 bases that match TRBD1. This CDR3 comprises 17 residues. The germline CDR1 and CDR2 sequences are SGHTA and FQGNSA. Trimming cost V 5 bases and J 1 base; bases outside gene matches: 12.

The chain combines TRBV7-2 with TRBJ2-7, with TRBD1 matching 12 bases. The V gene's germline CDR1 is SGHTA and CDR2 FQGNSA. This CDR3 region has 15 residues. The junction had 9 bases not matched to a gene; V was cut back by 5 bases and J by 7 bases. CDR3 protein: CASSDFGTGGREQYF. The CDR3 DNA is TGTGCCAGCAGCGATTTCGGGACAGGGGGCCGGGAGCAGTACTTC.

This sequence joins TRBV5-6 and TRBJ2-3, with 10 nucleotides matching TRBD2. The CDR3 spans 15 residues. The germline V gene encodes CDR1 SGHDT and CDR2 YYEEEE. Germline trimming cut 4 bases from V and 5 bases from J; bases unmatched to any gene: 7. DNA for the CDR3: TGTGCCAGCAGCCCGGGACTAGCGACAAGAGATACGCAGTATTTT. It specifies CASSPGLATRDTQYF.

The chain has TRBV11-2 and TRBJ2-2, with 10 bases identical to TRBD2. The CDR3 covers 16 residues. Looked up from germline, CDR1 is SGHAT and CDR2 is FQNNGV. V lost 5 bases to trimming and J lost 4 bases; unmatched junction nucleotides: 7. Here the CDR3 reads CASSPISGRRTGELFF. The CDR3 region has the DNA TGTGCCAGCAGCCCCATTAGCGGGAGGCGCACCGGGGAGCTGTTTTTT.

The chain has TRBV5-1 and TRBJ2-7; 8 bases align to TRBD2. There are 15 residues in the CDR3. Germline V CDR1 and CDR2: SGHRS, YFSETQ. J was trimmed by 6 bases and V by 0 bases; bases with no gene match: 8. The CDR3 loop is CASSLEVTSVREQYF. The DNA for the CDR3 is TGCGCCAGCAGCTTGGAGGTGACTAGCGTCCGCGAGCAGTACTTC.

This clone appeared a few times. The J gene is TRBJ1-2, the V gene TRBV6-1; no reliable D call. The CDR3 consists of 14 residues. Trimming removed 3 bases from V and 2 bases from J, with 10 bases in between. Germline assignment: CDR1 MNHNS and CDR2 SASEGT. Written as DNA, the CDR3 is TGTGCCAGCAGTGACGGGGTAAAGAACTATGGCTACACCTTC. Its protein is CASSDGVKNYGYTF.

This clone was counted a few times. The chain recombines TRBV5-1 with TRBJ2-7, with 7 bases lining up with TRBD1. The J segment lost 1 base and the V segment lost 7 bases, leaving 14 bases of the junction unmatched. CDR1 SGHRS and CDR2 YFSETQ come from the germline V gene. This CDR3 has 16 amino acids. CDR3 DNA sequence: TGCGCCAGCGGACTCACACCGGGACAGATATCCTACGAGCAGTACTTC. It translates to CASGLTPGQISYEQYF.

The chain recombines TRBV6-5 with TRBJ1-5; TRBD1 agrees at 9 bases. This CDR3 contains 15 residues. V lost 2 bases to trimming and J lost 6 bases; unmatched junction nucleotides: 5. CDR1 and CDR2 (germline): MNHEY, SVGAGI. The CDR3 loop is CASSYVQGAGQPQHF. The CDR3 DNA sequence: TGTGCCAGCAGTTACGTACAGGGGGCGGGTCAGCCCCAGCATTTT.

V usage is TRBV9 and J usage is TRBJ2-5; D ambiguous. V was shortened by 0 bases and J by 11 bases, with 14 bases between the two germline ends. In germline, CDR1 is SGDLS, CDR2 YYNGEE. The CDR3 contains 13 residues. CDR3 bases: TGTGCCAGCAGCGTAGAAGGTCACTACCCTCAGTACTTC. Amino acids: CASSVEGHYPQYF.

This clone was observed a few times. This sequence joins TRBV2 and TRBJ2-7, with D possibly matching TRBD2 (6 bases). V was cut by 4 bases and J by 7 bases, with 17 bases left in between. CDR3 length: 14 residues. CDR1 SNHLY and CDR2 FYNNEI come from the germline V gene. CDR3 residues: CASSAEGLTLEQYF. The CDR3 nucleotides are TGTGCCAGCAGTGCCGAGGGACTGACTTTGGAGCAGTACTTC.

The rearrangement joins TRBV28 to TRBJ2-7; TRBD2 matches at 10 bases. The CDR3 covers 13 residues. The V gene's germline CDR1 is MDHEN and CDR2 SYDVKM. Trimming took 6 bases from V and 3 from J; bases not matched to a gene: 2. In DNA form, the CDR3 reads TGTGCCAGCAGCTCTAGCGGGAGCTACGAGCAGTACTTC. Amino acids: CASSSSGSYEQYF. The full variable domain, completed using reference TRBV28 and TRBJ2-7, is DVKVTQSSRYLVKRTGEKVFLECVQDMDHENMFWYRQDPGLGLRLIYFSYDVKMKEKGDIPEGYSVSREKKERFSLILESASTNQTSMYLCASSSSGSYEQYFGPGTRLTVT.

The chain joins TRBV27 to TRBJ2-7; TRBD1 matches at 7 bases. The CDR3 runs to 14 residues. Germline CDR1 is MNHEY and CDR2 is SMNVEV (reference sequence). Trimming at V came to 2 bases and at J to 4 bases, leaving 5 bases not matched to a gene. The CDR3 loop reads CASSLGTGAYEQYF. The CDR3 DNA reads as TGTGCCAGCAGTTTAGGTACAGGGGCTTACGAGCAGTACTTC.